The rows below give T cell receptor beta chains drawn from one sample of a study of blood T cell repertoires in COVID-19. TCRdb keeps only in-frame clones here, not all; method: immunoSEQ multiplex PCR. Among roughly 120,000 clones listed, 85% were seen once. Sequenced material: peripheral blood. These receptors were obtained from a woman older than 75 with COVID-19, enrolled during active disease. Each CDR3 is given with its conserved first and last residue. A D gene is named only where the DNA matches it firmly. Clone size is given for some rows only: seen once, a few or many times, or a class if the clone is expanded.

J,D,size,V,DNA,CDR3
TRBJ2-5,TRBD1,-,TRBV7-6,TGTGCCAGCAGCTTAGGCAGTCAGACAGGGGGTATCGGGGAGACCCAGTACTTC,CASSLGSQTGGIGETQYF
TRBJ1-2,-,few,TRBV3-1/TRBV3-2,TGTGCCAGCAGCCAAACAGGGACGGGCTACACCTTC,CASSQTGTGYTF
TRBJ2-5,-,-,TRBV10-3,TGTGCCATCTCGTCGACGGGTGAAGAGACCCAGTACTTC,CAISSTGEETQYF
TRBJ1-3,-,-,TRBV7-2,TGTGCCAGCAGCTCCAGAAACACCATATATTTT,CASSSRNTIYF
TRBJ2-2,TRBD1,once,TRBV10-3,TGTGCCATCAGTGGACAGGGACAGACCGGGGAGCTGTTTTTT,CAISGQGQTGELFF
TRBJ2-1,TRBD1,once,TRBV28,TGTGCCAGCAGCCAAGGACAGGCGGAGCAGTTCTTC,CASSQGQAEQFF
TRBJ2-7,TRBD1,-,TRBV6-2/TRBV6-3,TGTGCCAGCAGTAACCGGGACAGGTTGTACTCCTACGAGCAGTACTTC,CASSNRDRLYSYEQYF
TRBJ1-2,-,-,TRBV4-1,TGCGCCAGCAGCCAAGATCGGGAGGGCACCTACTATGGCTACACCTTC,CASSQDREGTYYGYTF
TRBJ2-7,TRBD2,-,TRBV2,TGTGCCAGCAGGGGACTAGCGTACGAGCAGTACTTC,CASRGLAYEQYF
TRBJ2-3,-,-,TRBV5-1,TGCGCCAGCAGCTTGTTCCTAGGGGGGGGAGATACGCAGTATTTT,CASSLFLGGGDTQYF
TRBJ2-1,-,-,TRBV5-1,TGCGCCAGCAGCTTGGCAGCAGCGGACTCTACCCCGGGGTTCTTC,CASSLAAADSTPGFF